Presented here are 5 T cell receptor beta chains from one specimen sequenced in a study of shared clonotypes between healthy human individuals. TCRdb's copy holds only in-frame clones and misses some; the assay was immunoSEQ multiplex PCR. This sample has 450,000 to 600,000 clones, with 65% to 80% found just once. The sample taken for sequencing was PBMCs. These TCRs come from a woman aged 40-49 years in good health. Some clones in this sample may be carry-over from other donors' samples.

The V and J genes are TRBV2 and TRBJ2-2; 9 nucleotides align to TRBD2. V gave up 6 bases and J gave up 5 bases; unmatched junction bases: 10. This CDR3 spans 16 amino acids. The germline CDR1 and CDR2 sequences are SNHLY and FYNNEI. The CDR3 sequence is CASRPTLAGGTGELFF. The CDR3 DNA follows: TGTGCCAGCAGGCCCACTTTGGCGGGGGGGACCGGGGAGCTGTTTTTT.

This sequence joins TRBV6-1 and TRBJ1-2, with D tentatively TRBD1 (6 bases). CDR3 length: 14 residues. Deletions cut 1 base from V and 8 bases from J, with 14 bases between. Germline lookup yields CDR1 MNHNS and CDR2 SASEGT. The DNA of the CDR3 is TGTGCCAGCAGTGAAGTGACAGGCTATGGGGGCTACACCTTC. Residues: CASSEVTGYGGYTF.

To note about this clone: Distinct nucleotide sequences in the sample also encode this CDR3. V usage is TRBV15 and J usage is TRBJ2-7; D not resolved. Germline V gene sequence: CDR1 LNHNV, CDR2 YYDKDF (reference sequence). The V end was cut by 0 bases, the J end by 3 bases, with 6 bases between. The CDR3 runs to 13 residues. The CDR3 loop reads CATSRDSSYEQYF. The CDR3 bases are TGTGCCACCAGCAGAGATAGCAGCTACGAGCAGTACTTC. The whole variable domain, filled in from reference TRBV15 and TRBJ2-7, reads DAMVIQNPRYQVTQFGKPVTLSCSQTLNHNVMYWYQQKSSQAPKLLFHYYDKDFNNEADTPDNFQSRRPNTSFCFLDIRSPGLGDTAMYLCATSRDSSYEQYFGPGTRLTVT.

This clone was recorded a few times. The chain employs TRBV5-5 and TRBJ1-5, with TRBD1 identical over 11 bases. V lost 3 bases to trimming and J lost 8 bases; unmatched junction nucleotides: 10. Per the germline V gene, CDR1 is SGHKS and CDR2 is YYEKEE (reference sequence). The CDR3 extends over 16 amino acids. The CDR3 is CASSSLDRGREEPQHF. DNA of the CDR3: TGTGCCAGCAGCTCCTTGGACAGGGGGCGGGAAGAGCCCCAGCATTTT.

The J gene is TRBJ2-6, the V gene TRBV6-1; unclear D gene. Germline assignment: CDR1 MNHNS and CDR2 SASEGT. The CDR3 length is 17 residues. The V end was cut by 3 bases, the J end by 4 bases, with 16 bases between. In DNA form, the CDR3 reads TGTGCCAGCAGTGACCCCTACAGCTTAGGGGGGGCCAACGTCCTGACTTTC. Protein product: CASSDPYSLGGANVLTF.